A selection of T cell receptor beta chains follows, all from one sample in a study of shared clonotypes between healthy human individuals. Sequencing used immunoSEQ multiplex PCR; TCRdb keeps in-frame clones, though not all of them. The profile shows more than 200,000 clones, 65% to 70% of them singletons. The specimen sequenced was memory CD4+ T cells sorted from blood. These receptor sequences come from a man aged 25 to 40 in good health. The CDR3 runs from the conserved cysteine through the conserved F or W. Fields, in order: V gene, J gene, clone size, D gene, CDR3 protein, CDR3 DNA. The D gene is left open where the match is weak. The size field is filled for only some rows; it gives once, few, many or a size class.

>TRBV7-2|TRBJ2-1|NA|TRBD1
CASSSDRASEQFF
TGTGCCAGCAGCTCGGACAGGGCTAGTGAGCAGTTCTTC
>TRBV5-1|TRBJ2-5|NA|NA
CASSPQGGASETQYF
TGCGCCAGCAGCCCCCAAGGGGGGGCAAGTGAGACCCAGTACTTC
>TRBV7-9|TRBJ2-1|few|NA
CASSVGGADNEQFF
TGTGCCAGCAGCGTCGGAGGGGCCGACAATGAGCAGTTCTTC
>TRBV5-1|TRBJ2-7|NA|TRBD2
CASSHGLAEPYEQYF
TGCGCCAGCAGTCATGGACTAGCGGAACCTTACGAGCAGTACTTC
>TRBV2|TRBJ2-1|NA|NA
CASRSNYEQFF
TGTGCCAGCAGATCAAACTATGAGCAGTTCTTC
>TRBV11-3|TRBJ2-7|NA|NA
CASSSRQGGYEQYF
TGTGCCAGCAGCTCGAGACAGGGAGGCTACGAGCAGTACTTC
>TRBV19|TRBJ2-2|NA|TRBD2
CASSPDGGAGGTGELFF
TGTGCCAGTAGTCCAGATGGGGGAGCGGGAGGCACCGGGGAGCTGTTTTTT
>TRBV28|TRBJ2-7|NA|TRBD1
CASSLGGQGGEQYF
TGTGCCAGCAGTCTCGGGGGACAGGGGGGCGAGCAGTACTTC
>TRBV10-3|TRBJ2-5|NA|TRBD1
CATRPGQTSETQYF
TGTGCCACACGCCCGGGACAGACATCGGAGACCCAGTACTTC
>TRBV19|TRBJ2-3|once|TRBD2
CASSITLGLAGETQYF
TGTGCCAGTAGTATCACCCTCGGACTAGCGGGAGAGACGCAGTATTTT
>TRBV21-1|TRBJ1-2|NA|NA
CASSKPGRIPGGYGYTF
TGTGCCAGCAGCAAACCGGGACGGATCCCCGGGGGCTATGGCTACACCTTC
>TRBV7-3|TRBJ1-3|NA|NA
CASSLRGDSGNTIYF
TGTGCCAGCAGCTTAAGGGGGGACTCTGGAAACACCATATATTTT
>TRBV10-3|TRBJ2-3|NA|TRBD1
CAITSGQGGTDTQYF
TGTGCCATCACCTCGGGACAGGGGGGCACAGATACGCAGTATTTT
>TRBV19|TRBJ2-1|once|TRBD2
CASSPRTSSLNEQFF
TGTGCCAGTAGTCCGCGGACTAGCTCCCTCAATGAGCAGTTCTTC
>TRBV7-6|TRBJ2-3|few|NA
CASSLSFYGSKTDTQYF
TGTGCCAGCAGCTTATCCTTTTACGGGAGTAAAACAGATACGCAGTATTTT
>TRBV30|TRBJ2-3|NA|NA
CAWSGGGWINTQYF
TGTGCCTGGAGTGGAGGCGGGTGGATAAATACGCAGTATTTT
>TRBV25-1|TRBJ2-3|many|TRBD2
CASGSGSNTDTQYF
TGTGCCTCGGGGAGCGGGAGCAACACAGATACGCAGTATTTT
>TRBV7-8|TRBJ1-1|NA|NA
CASSSGRNTEAFF
TGTGCCAGCAGCTCCGGCCGTAACACTGAAGCTTTCTTT
>TRBV4-2|TRBJ2-5|NA|TRBD2
CASSRVREGGETQYF
TGTGCCAGCAGCCGTGTGAGGGAGGGAGGAGAGACCCAGTACTTC
>TRBV28|TRBJ2-5|NA|NA
CASSPTRELYF
TGTGCCAGCAGTCCGACCCGGGAGCTCTACTTC
>TRBV15|TRBJ1-5|NA|NA
CATSRDRNSNQPQHF
TGTGCCACCAGCAGAGATAGGAACAGCAATCAGCCCCAGCATTTT
>TRBV29-1|TRBJ2-7|NA|NA
CSARGPGTYEQYF
TGCAGCGCAAGGGGCCCAGGGACCTACGAGCAGTACTTC
>TRBV7-9|TRBJ2-2|NA|NA
CAIQARNTGELFF
TGTGCCATCCAGGCAAGGAACACCGGGGAGCTGTTTTTT
>TRBV5-1|TRBJ1-5|NA|NA
CASSPNGRGNQPQHF
TGCGCCAGCAGTCCGAATGGGAGAGGCAATCAGCCCCAGCATTTT
>TRBV19|TRBJ2-5|NA|TRBD1
CASTQGSYRGQETQYF
TGTGCCAGTACCCAGGGGTCTTACAGGGGACAAGAGACCCAGTACTTC
>TRBV5-4|TRBJ2-1|NA|NA
CASSLEQYNEQFF
TGTGCCAGCAGCTTGGAACAGTACAATGAGCAGTTCTTC
>TRBV7-9|TRBJ2-7|few|TRBD2
CASSYLAGGLYEQYF
TGTGCCAGCAGCTACTTAGCGGGGGGACTTTACGAGCAGTACTTC
>TRBV7-6|TRBJ2-7|NA|NA
CASSPPGYEQYF
TGTGCCAGCAGCCCCCCCGGATACGAGCAGTACTTC
>TRBV6-5|TRBJ1-5|NA|NA
CASSPRGMGNQPQHF
TGTGCCAGCAGTCCTCGGGGCATGGGCAATCAGCCCCAGCATTTT
>TRBV9|TRBJ1-3|once|NA
CASSVVGSSGNTIYF
TGTGCCAGCAGCGTAGTGGGGTCCTCTGGAAACACCATATATTTT
>TRBV14|TRBJ2-2|many|TRBD1
CASSLTVRGLSTGELFF
TGTGCCAGCAGCTTAACCGTAAGGGGGCTTTCAACCGGGGAGCTGTTTTTT
>TRBV7-8|TRBJ2-1|NA|NA
CASSLGSSSYNEQFF
TGTGCCAGCAGCTTGGGGAGTAGCTCCTACAATGAGCAGTTCTTC
>TRBV7-8|TRBJ1-3|NA|NA
CASSLLLRTGNTIYF
TGTGCCAGCAGCTTACTGCTAAGGACAGGAAACACCATATATTTT
>TRBV25-1|TRBJ1-1|few|TRBD1
CASSEQGQGVAFF
TGTGCCAGCAGTGAACAGGGACAGGGAGTAGCTTTCTTT
>TRBV28|TRBJ1-3|once|TRBD1
CASSSQFGGDRAGNTIYF
TGTGCCAGCAGTTCACAATTTGGGGGGGACAGGGCTGGAAACACCATATATTTT
>TRBV2|TRBJ1-2|NA|NA
CASSDKGTNYGYTF
TGTGCCAGCAGTGATAAGGGTACTAACTATGGCTACACCTTC
>TRBV12-5|TRBJ1-1|NA|NA
CASATDTVTEAFF
TGTGCTAGTGCTACGGACACCGTCACTGAAGCTTTCTTT
>TRBV2|TRBJ2-1|NA|NA
CASSRDGNSYNEQFF
TGTGCCAGCAGTAGGGACGGGAACTCCTACAATGAGCAGTTCTTC
>TRBV6-5|TRBJ2-7|NA|TRBD2
CASSSTSGGYEQYF
TGTGCCAGCAGTTCGACTAGCGGGGGCTACGAGCAGTACTTC
>TRBV5-1|TRBJ1-2|NA|NA
CASTTNRDRDGYTF
TGCGCCAGCACGACCAACAGGGATCGTGATGGCTACACCTTC